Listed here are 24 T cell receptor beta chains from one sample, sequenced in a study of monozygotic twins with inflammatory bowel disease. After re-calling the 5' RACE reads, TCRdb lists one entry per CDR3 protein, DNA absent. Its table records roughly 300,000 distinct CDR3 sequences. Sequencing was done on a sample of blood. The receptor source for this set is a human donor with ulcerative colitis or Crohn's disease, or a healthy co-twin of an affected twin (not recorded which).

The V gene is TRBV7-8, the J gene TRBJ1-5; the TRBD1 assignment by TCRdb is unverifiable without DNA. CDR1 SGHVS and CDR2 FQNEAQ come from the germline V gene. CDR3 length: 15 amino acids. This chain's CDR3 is CASSRLRDTNQPQHF.

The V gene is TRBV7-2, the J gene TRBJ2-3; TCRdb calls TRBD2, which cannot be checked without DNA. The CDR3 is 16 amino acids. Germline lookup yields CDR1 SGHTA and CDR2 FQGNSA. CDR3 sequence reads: CASSSSLAGSRETQYF.

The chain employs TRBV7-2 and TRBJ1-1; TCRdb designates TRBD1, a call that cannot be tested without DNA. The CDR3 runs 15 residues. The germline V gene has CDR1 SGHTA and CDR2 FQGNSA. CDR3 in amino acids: CASSSNRGVRTEAFF.

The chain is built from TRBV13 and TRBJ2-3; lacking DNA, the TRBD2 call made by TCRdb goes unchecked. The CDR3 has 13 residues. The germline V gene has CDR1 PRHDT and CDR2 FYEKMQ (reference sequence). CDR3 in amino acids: CASSPGGLDTQYF.

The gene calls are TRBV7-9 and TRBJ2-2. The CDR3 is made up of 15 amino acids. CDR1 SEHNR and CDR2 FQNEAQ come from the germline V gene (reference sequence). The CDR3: CASSLATIPPGELFF.

CDR3 amino acids: CASGRGSGTGGNTIYF. V is TRBV12-5 and J is TRBJ1-3; TCRdb's D gene call, TRBD1, goes unchecked for lack of DNA. Germline lookup yields CDR1 LGHNT and CDR2 FRNRAP. CDR3 length: 16 residues.

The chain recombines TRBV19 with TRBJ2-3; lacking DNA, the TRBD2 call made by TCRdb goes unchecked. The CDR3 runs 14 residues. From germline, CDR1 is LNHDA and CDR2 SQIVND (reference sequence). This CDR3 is CASSIGGTPDTQYF. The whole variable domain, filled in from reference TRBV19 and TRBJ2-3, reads DGGITQSPKYLFRKEGQNVTLSCEQNLNHDAMYWYRQDPGQGLRLIYYSQIVNDFQKGDIAEGYSVSREKKESFPLTVTSAQKNPTAFYLCASSIGGTPDTQYFGPGTRLTVL.

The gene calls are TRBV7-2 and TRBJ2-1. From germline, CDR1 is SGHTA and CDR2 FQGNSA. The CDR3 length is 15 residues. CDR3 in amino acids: CASSLSRLSYNEQFF.

The CDR3 spells CASNEQSGANVLTF. The V gene is TRBV19, the J gene TRBJ2-6. CDR3 size: 14 residues. Germline V gene lookup returns CDR1 LNHDA and CDR2 SQIVND (reference sequence).

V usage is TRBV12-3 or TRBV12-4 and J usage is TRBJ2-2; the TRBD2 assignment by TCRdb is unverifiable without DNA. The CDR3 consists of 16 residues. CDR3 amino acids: CASTLWAGGNTGELFF.

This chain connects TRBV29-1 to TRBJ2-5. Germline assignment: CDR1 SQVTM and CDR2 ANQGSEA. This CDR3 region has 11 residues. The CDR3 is CSVAARETQYF.

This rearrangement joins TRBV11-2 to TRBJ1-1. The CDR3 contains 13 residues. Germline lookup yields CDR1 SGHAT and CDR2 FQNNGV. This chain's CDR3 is CASSPHMNTEAFF.

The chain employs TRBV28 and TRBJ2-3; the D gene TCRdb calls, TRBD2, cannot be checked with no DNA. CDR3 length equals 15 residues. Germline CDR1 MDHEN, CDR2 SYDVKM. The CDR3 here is CASSLGSGAAGTQYF.

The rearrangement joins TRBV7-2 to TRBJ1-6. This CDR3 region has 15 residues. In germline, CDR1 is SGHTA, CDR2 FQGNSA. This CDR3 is CASSLGSGRNSPLHF.

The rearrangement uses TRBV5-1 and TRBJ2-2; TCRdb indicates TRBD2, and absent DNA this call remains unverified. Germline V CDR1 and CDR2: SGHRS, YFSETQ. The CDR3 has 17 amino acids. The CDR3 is CASSIPQLAGRTGELFF.

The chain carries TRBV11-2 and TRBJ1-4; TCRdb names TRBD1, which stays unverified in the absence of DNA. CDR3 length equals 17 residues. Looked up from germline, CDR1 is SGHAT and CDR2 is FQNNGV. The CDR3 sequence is CASSLDFFRGYNEKLFF.

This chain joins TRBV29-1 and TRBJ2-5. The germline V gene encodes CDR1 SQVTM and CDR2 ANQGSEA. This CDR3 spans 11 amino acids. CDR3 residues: CSVMIGETQYF.

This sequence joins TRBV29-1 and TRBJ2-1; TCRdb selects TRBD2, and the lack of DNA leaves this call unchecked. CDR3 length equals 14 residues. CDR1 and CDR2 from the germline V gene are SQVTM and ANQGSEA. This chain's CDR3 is CSVSVLAGVYEQFF.

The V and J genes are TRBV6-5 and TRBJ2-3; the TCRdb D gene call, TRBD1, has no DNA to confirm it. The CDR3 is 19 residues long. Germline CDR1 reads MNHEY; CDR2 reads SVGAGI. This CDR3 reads CASSPRAGREREGTDTQYF.

The chain's CDR3 is CASSEADSYNSPLHF. The chain links TRBV10-2 to TRBJ1-6; TCRdb proposes TRBD1, but this gene call is untestable without DNA. This CDR3 region has 15 residues. Germline loops: CDR1 WSHSY, CDR2 SAAADI.

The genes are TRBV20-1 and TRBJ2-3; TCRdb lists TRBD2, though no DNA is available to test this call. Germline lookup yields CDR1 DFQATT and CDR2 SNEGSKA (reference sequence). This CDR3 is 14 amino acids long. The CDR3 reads CSARSGRSTDTQYF.

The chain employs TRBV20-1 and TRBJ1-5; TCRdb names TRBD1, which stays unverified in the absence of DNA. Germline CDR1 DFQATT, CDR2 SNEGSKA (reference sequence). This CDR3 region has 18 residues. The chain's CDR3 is CSASLLDAGSYSNQPQHF.

CDR3 residues: CASSRGRGNEQFF. V usage is TRBV14 and J usage is TRBJ2-1; TCRdb gives TRBD2 as the D gene, but with no DNA this cannot be confirmed. The CDR3 has 13 amino acids. In germline, CDR1 is SGHDN, CDR2 FVKESK. Filled out from reference TRBV14 and TRBJ2-1, the complete variable domain reads EAGVTQFPSHSVIEKGQTVTLRCDPISGHDNLYWYRRVMGKEIKFLLHFVKESKQDESGMPNNRFLAERTGGTYSTLKVQPAELEDSGVYFCASSRGRGNEQFFGPGTRLTVL.

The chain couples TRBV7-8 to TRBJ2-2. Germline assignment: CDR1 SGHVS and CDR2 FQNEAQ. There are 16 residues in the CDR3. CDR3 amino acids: CASRSHRQPNTGELFF. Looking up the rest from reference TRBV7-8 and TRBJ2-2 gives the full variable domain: GAGVSQSPRYKVAKRGQDVALRCDPISGHVSLFWYQQALGQGPEFLTYFQNEAQLDKSGLPSDRFFAERPEGSVSTLKIQRTQQEDSAVYLCASRSHRQPNTGELFFGEGSRLTVL.